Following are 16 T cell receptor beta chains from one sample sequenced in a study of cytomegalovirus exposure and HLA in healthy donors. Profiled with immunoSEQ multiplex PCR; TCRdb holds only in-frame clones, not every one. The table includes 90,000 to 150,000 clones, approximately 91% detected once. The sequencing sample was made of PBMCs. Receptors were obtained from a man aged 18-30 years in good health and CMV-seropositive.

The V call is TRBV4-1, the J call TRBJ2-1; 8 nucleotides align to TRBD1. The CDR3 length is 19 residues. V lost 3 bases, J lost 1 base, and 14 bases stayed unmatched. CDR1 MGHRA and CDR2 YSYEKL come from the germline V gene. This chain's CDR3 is CASSHPVAADRGSYNEQFF. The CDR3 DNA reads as TGCGCCAGCAGCCACCCCGTCGCTGCCGACAGGGGATCCTACAATGAGCAGTTCTTC.

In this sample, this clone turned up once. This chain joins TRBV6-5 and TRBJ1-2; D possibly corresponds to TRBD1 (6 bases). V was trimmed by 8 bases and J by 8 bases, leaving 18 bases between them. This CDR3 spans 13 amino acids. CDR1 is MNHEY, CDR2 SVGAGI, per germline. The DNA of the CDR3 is TGTGCCAGCTCTGACCCCACAGGGAGAGGCTACACCTTC. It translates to CASSDPTGRGYTF.

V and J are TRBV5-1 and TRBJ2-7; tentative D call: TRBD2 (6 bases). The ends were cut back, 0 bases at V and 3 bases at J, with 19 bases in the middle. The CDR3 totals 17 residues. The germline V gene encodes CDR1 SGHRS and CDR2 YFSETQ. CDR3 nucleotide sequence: TGCGCCAGCAGCTTGGCCCAAAAGACTAGTGAATTCTACGAGCAGTACTTC. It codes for CASSLAQKTSEFYEQYF.

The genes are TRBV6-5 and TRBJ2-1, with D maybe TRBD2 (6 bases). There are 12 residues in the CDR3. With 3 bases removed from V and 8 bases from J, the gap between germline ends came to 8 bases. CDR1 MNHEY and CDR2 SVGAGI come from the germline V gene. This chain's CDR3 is CASSYGEDEQFF. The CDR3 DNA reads TGTGCCAGCAGTTATGGGGAGGATGAGCAGTTCTTC.

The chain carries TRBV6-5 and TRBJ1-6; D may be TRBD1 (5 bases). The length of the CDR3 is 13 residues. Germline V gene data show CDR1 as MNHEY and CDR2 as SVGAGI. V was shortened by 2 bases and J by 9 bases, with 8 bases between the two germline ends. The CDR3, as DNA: TGTGCCAGCAGTTACGTGGGGGGTTCACCCCTCCACTTT. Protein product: CASSYVGGSPLHF.

The CDR3 spells CASSMATAYEQYF. DNA of the CDR3: TGTGCCAGTAGTATGGCGACAGCCTACGAGCAGTACTTC. The chain combines TRBV19 with TRBJ2-7; maybe TRBD1 (5 bases). Germline V gene data show CDR1 as LNHDA and CDR2 as SQIVND (reference sequence). The CDR3 runs 13 residues. V was trimmed by 3 bases and J by 2 bases, leaving 8 bases between them.

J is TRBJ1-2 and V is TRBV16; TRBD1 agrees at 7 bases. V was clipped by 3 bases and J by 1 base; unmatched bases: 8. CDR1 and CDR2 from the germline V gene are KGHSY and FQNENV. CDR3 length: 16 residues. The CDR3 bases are TGTGCCAGCAGCCACGAACCGGGACAGTTTAACTATGGCTACACCTTC. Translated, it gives CASSHEPGQFNYGYTF.

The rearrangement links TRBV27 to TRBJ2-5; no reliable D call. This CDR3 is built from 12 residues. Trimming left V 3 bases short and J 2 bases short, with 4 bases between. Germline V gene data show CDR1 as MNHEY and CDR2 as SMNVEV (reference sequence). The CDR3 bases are TGTGCCAGCAGTTTGTTACAAGAGACCCAGTACTTC. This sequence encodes CASSLLQETQYF.

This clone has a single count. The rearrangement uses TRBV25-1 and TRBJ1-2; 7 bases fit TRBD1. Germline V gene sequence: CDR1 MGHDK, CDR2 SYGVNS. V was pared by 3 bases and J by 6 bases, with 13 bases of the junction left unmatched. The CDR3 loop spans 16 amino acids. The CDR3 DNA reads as TGTGCCAGCAGTGAGGTCGCTGCAGGGGGTAGGGATGGCTACACCTTC. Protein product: CASSEVAAGGRDGYTF.

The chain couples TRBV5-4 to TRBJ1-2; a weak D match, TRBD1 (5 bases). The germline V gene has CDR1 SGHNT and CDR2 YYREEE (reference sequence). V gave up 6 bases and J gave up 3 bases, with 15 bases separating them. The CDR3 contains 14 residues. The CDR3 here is CASTRTGVDYGYTF. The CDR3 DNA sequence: TGTGCCAGCACTCGGACGGGGGTCGACTATGGCTACACCTTC.

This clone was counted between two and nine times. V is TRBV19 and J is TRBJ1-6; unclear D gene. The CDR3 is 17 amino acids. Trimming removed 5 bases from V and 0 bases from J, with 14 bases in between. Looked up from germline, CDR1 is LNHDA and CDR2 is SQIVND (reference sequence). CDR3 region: CASSPGLFISYNSPLHF. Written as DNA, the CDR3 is TGTGCCAGTAGTCCAGGACTTTTCATCTCCTATAATTCACCCCTCCACTTT.

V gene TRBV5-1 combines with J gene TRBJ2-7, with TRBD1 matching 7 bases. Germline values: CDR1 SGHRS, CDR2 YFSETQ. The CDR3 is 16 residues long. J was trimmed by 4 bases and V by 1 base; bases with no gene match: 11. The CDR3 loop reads CASSLTLQGSRYEQYF. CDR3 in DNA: TGCGCCAGCAGCTTGACGTTACAGGGGTCCCGATACGAGCAGTACTTC.

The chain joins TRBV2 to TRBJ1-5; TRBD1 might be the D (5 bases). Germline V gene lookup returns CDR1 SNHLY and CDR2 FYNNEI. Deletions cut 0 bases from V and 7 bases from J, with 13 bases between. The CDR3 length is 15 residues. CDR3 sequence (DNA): TGTGCCAGCAGTGAAGCGCTTCAGTGGGGCCAGCCCCAGCATTTT. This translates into CASSEALQWGQPQHF.

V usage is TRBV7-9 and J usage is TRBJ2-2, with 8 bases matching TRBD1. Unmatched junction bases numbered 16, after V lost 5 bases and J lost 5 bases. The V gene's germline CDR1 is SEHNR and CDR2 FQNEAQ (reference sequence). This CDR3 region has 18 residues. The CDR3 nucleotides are TGTGCCAGCAGCACTATCCAAATCAGGGGGCAAGGGACCGGGGAGCTGTTTTTT. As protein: CASSTIQIRGQGTGELFF.

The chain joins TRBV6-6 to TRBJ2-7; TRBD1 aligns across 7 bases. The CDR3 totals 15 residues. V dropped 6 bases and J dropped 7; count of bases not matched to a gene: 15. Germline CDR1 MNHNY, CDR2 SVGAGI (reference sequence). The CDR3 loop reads CASRDTGAPIGEQYF. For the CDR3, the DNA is TGTGCCAGCAGGGACACAGGGGCCCCCATTGGGGAGCAGTACTTC.

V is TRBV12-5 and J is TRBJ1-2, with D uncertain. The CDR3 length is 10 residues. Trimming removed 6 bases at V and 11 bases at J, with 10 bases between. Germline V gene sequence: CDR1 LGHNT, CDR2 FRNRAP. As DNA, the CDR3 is TGTGCTAGTGGCTCGGAGAGTTACACCTTC. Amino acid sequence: CASGSESYTF.